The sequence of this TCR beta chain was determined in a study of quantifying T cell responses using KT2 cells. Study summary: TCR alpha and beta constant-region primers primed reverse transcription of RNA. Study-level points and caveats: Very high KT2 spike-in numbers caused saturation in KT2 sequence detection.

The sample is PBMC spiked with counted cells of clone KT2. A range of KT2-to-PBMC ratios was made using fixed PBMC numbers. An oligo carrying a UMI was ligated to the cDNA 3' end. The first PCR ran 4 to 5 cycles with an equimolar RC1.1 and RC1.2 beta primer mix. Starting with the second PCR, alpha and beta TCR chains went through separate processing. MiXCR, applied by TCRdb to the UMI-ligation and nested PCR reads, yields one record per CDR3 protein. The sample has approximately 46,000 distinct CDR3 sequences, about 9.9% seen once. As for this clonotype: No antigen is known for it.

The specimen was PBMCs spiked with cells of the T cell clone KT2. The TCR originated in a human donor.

The CDR3 region is CSVRTGQETQYF. The CDR3 nucleotides read TGCAGCGTAAGGACAGGCCAAGAGACCCAGTACTTC. The chain links TRBV29-1 to TRBJ2-5, with 7 positions matching TRBD1. With 6 bases clipped from V and 1 base from J, the junction kept 2 bases outside the gene matches. CDR3 size: 12 residues. Germline assignment: CDR1 SQVTM and CDR2 ANQGSEA. The whole variable domain, filled in from reference TRBV29-1 and TRBJ2-5, reads SAVISQKPSRDICQRGTSLTIQCQVDSQVTMMFWYRQQPGQSLTLIATANQGSEATYESGFVIDKFPISRPNLTFSTLTVSNMSPEDSSIYLCSVRTGQETQYFGPGTRLLVL.